Listed here is a single TCR beta chain. Antigen unknown. This entry is derived from a study of T cells in localized non-small cell lung cancer. Whole-study findings and limits: Clonality peaked in uninvolved adjacent lung rather than tumor. Turning up in adjacent lung were a median roughly 50 of the top 100 tumor clones. Tumor samples were not multi-region, leaving intratumor heterogeneity unexcluded.

Here immunoSEQ multiplex PCR was the method, and the copy in TCRdb shows in-frame clones only, minus some. The sample includes some 56,000 clones, roughly 88% of them seen just once. The material was peripheral blood, obtained before any cancer treatment. The source of this sequence is a woman aged 35-70 years with stage I lung adenocarcinoma.

CDR3 region: CASSFGGTTDTQYF. The DNA of the CDR3 is TGCGCCAGCAGCTTTGGGGGGACCACAGATACGCAGTATTTT. The chain couples TRBV5-1 to TRBJ2-3, with D tentatively TRBD2 (6 bases). This CDR3 contains 14 residues. V was trimmed by 2 bases and J by 2 bases, leaving 9 bases between them. Germline V gene lookup returns CDR1 SGHRS and CDR2 YFSETQ.